The following is a T cell receptor (beta chain) sequence with its context. This sample is part of a study of blood T cell repertoires in COVID-19. Turning to the study itself: Material from acute and convalescent COVID-19 was sourced from the United States, Italy and Spain. T cells, B-cell-depleted T cells, or PBMCs provided the cDNA or gDNA that served as material.

In the authors' methods: Researchers report that nucleated cell counts were estimated from reference gene primer amplification. The method was immunoSEQ multiplex PCR; TCRdb's version includes in-frame clones alone and lacks a portion of them. V and J calls and clone size follow that table, whereas D and trimming were derived from the DNA. Altogether 65,000 to 90,000 clones are present, about 82% being singletons, with the ten largest covering 7% to 9%. The V and J ends lost 5 bases and 8 bases, in that order; junction bases with no gene match: 11. This CDR3 region has 15 residues. From germline, CDR1 is SGHRS and CDR2 YFSETQ.

The sequence came from a man aged 45-65 years with active COVID-19. The V gene is TRBV5-1, the J gene TRBJ1-4; the match to TRBD1 covers 8 bases. The specimen sequenced was peripheral blood. CDR3 in amino acids: CASRNGGTGDEKLFF. In DNA form, the CDR3 reads TGCGCCAGCAGAAACGGGGGGACAGGCGACGAAAAACTGTTTTTT. Full variable domain (outside the CDR3, taken from reference TRBV5-1 and TRBJ1-4): KAGVTQTPRYLIKTRGQQVTLSCSPISGHRSVSWYQQTPGQGLQFLFEYFSETQRNKGNFPGRFSGRQFSNSRSEMNVSTLELGDSALYLCASRNGGTGDEKLFFGSGTQLSVL.